The present T cell receptor (beta chain) was sequenced within a study of T cell responses to AZD1222 COVID-19 vaccine (dated by TCRdb to about 2021). With regard to the full study: AZD1222 recipients with second doses at about 4 weeks or about 12 weeks were pooled, because spike-specific TCR depth and breadth did not differ between schedules. Trial participants were enrolled by age into subgroups of 18-55, 56-69 and 70-plus years, and around 140, 26 and 57 TCR-sequenced participants, respectively, were included in these subgroups. TCR sequencing covered roughly 230 trial participants: 200 to 220 given two doses of AZD1222 and approximately 26 given two doses of MenACWY control vaccine.

The germline V gene supplies CDR1 SGHDT and CDR2 YYEEEE. V was cut back by 3 bases and J by 5 bases, leaving a gap of 17 bases between them. The CDR3 numbers 15 residues from cysteine through phenylalanine. Just the 45-base CDR3 DNA is kept, in frame starting at base 1. What the work shows at the level of the full study, not this receptor alone: Nearly half of unique spike-specific TCRs reportedly recognized epitopes outside regions mutated in the B.1.351 and B.1.1.7 variants. After two AZD1222 doses, both the breadth and the depth of spike-specific TCRs were significantly higher than at day 0 and than in MenACWY recipients. Most participants were white British and females outnumbered males, and the authors suggested that clonal diversity may have been underestimated. Conclusions about previously exposed vaccinees are limited, since just 6 or 7 AZD1222 recipients were seropositive for SARS-CoV-2 at baseline. No day 14 peak-response samples were available, so repertoires were characterized only after the peak T cell response. The vaccine-associated CD4 TCRs covered the entire spike protein, and the dominant responses fell in regions 160-218 and 743-854. In the small 56-69-year group, the increase in depth fell short of significance, most likely because of low power.

The CDR3 regions of human TCRbeta chains were analyzed by immunosequencing. The original methods were these. TCRs in the repertoires were compared against a reference library of SARS-CoV-2-specific TCRs that had been generated with the MIRA antigen-specificity platform. Breadth was defined as the fraction of unique TCRs that were SARS-CoV-2-associated. Depth was defined as the fraction of total T cells that were SARS-CoV-2-associated. Using the MIRA data, each spike-specific TCR was mapped to the spike region that the TCR reacts to and placed in a CD4 or CD8 class. Log10-transformed breadth and depth values were compared by one-way ANOVA with Sidak's multiple comparisons tests. TCRdb took this table from immuneACCESS and kept in-frame rearrangements with V and J called. Such tables lack part of the clones; where checked against another copy, unresolved V genes explain under half of the gap, and the rest is unexplained. The V and J calls and clone size are taken from that table; D and trimming were inferred from the DNA. Recorded for this sample are approximately 140,000 clones; about 95% of them occurred a single time. Roughly 1.3% of the sample goes to the ten largest clones.

The time point label, read with the paper, signifies: baseline before first vaccination. Vaccinee samples came from UK trials COV001 and COV002, including a single-blind randomized controlled phase 2/3 trial of AZD1222 (ChAdOx1 nCoV-19) in healthy adults. For TCRbeta chain sequencing, PBMC samples were collected from trial participants at day 0 and at day 28 after the second dose. Only one count was recorded for this clone. Its target antigen remains unknown. Base qualities are not recorded, but no much larger clone differs from it by a single base. The TCR originated in an adult in good health. Source: peripheral blood, taken on day 0 of AZD1222 vaccination. The chain is made from TRBV5-6 and TRBJ1-1; no confident D gene assignment can be made. The DNA sequence is given as TGTGCCAGCAGCTCGGGGTGGGCCTTATTGACTGAAGCTTTCTTT. Its protein product is CASSSGWALLTEAFF.